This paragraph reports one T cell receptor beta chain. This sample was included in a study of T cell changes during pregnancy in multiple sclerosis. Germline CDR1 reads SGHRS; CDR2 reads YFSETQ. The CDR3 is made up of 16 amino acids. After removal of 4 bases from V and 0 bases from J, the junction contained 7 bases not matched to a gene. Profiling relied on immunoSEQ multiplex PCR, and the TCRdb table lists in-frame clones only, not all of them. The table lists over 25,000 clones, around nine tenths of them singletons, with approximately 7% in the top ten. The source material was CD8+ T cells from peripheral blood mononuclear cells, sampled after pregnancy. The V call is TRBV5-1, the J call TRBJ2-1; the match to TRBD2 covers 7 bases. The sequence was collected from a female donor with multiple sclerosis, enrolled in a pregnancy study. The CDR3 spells CASSGSSGSSYNEQFF. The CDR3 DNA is TGCGCCAGCAGCGGATCTAGCGGCAGCTCCTACAATGAGCAGTTCTTC.